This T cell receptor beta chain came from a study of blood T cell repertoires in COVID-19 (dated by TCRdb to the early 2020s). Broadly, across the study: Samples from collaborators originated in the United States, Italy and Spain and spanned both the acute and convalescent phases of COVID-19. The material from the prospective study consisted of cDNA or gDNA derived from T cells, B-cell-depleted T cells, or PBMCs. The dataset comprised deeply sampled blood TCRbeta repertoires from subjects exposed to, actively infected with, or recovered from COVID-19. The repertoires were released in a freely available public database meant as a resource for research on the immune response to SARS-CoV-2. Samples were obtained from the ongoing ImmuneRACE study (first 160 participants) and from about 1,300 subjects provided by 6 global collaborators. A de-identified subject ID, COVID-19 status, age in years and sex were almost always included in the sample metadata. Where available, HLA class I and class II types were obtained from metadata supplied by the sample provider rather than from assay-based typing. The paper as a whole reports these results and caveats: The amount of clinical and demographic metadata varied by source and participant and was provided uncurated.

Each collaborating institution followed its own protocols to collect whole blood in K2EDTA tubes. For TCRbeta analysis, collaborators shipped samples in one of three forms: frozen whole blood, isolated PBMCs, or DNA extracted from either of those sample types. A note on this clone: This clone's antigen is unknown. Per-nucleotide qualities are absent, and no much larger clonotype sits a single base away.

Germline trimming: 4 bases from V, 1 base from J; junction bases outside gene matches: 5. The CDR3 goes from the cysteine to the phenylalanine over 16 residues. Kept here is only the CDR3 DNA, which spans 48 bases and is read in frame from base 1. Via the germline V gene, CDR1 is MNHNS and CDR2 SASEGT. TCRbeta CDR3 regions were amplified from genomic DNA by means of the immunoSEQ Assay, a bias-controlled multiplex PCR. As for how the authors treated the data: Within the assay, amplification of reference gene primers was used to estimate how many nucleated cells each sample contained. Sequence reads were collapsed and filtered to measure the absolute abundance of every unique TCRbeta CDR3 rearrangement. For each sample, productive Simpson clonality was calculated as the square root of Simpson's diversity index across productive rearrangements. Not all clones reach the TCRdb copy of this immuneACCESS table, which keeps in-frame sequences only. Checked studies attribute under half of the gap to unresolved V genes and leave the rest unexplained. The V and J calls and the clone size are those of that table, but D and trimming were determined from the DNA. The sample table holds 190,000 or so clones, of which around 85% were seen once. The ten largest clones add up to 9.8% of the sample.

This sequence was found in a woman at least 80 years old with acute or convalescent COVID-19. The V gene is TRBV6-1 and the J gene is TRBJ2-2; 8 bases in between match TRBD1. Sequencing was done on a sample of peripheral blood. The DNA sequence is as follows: TGTGCCAGCAGTGGAACCGGGACAGGGAACACCGGGGAGCTGTTTTTT. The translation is CASSGTGTGNTGELFF.